This TCR beta chain was retrieved from a study of T cell responses to AZD1222 COVID-19 vaccine. Study results and caveats: Sampling captured repertoires only after the peak T cell response. Most donors were white British, females outnumbered males, and clonal diversity was possibly underestimated. Reports say nearly half of spike-specific TCRs go after unmutated variant regions.

On this clone itself: No antigen is known for it.

Germline-derived CDR1 and CDR2 are LGHDT and YNNKEL (reference sequence). The CDR3 loop spans 14 amino acids. V lost 4 bases to trimming and J lost 8 bases; unmatched junction nucleotides: 5. Here immunoSEQ multiplex PCR was the method, and the copy in TCRdb shows in-frame clones only, minus some. The sample holds 120,000 or so clones; about 85% are singletons and the top ten take 1.5% to 2%. The chain uses TRBV3-1 (or the pseudogene TRBV3-2) and TRBJ1-6; 7 nucleotides match TRBD1. The clonotype was recovered from an adult in good health. Sequenced material: peripheral blood, taken on day 0 of AZD1222 vaccination. The CDR3 spells CASSLRDSHSPLHF. CDR3 coding DNA: TGTGCCAGCAGCCTCCGGGACAGCCATTCACCCCTCCACTTT.